These T cell receptor beta chains were read from a single sample in a study of monozygotic twins with inflammatory bowel disease. TCRdb re-called the 5' RACE reads, yielding one record per CDR3 amino acid sequence without DNA. The sample totals fewer than 550,000 distinct CDR3 sequences; its top ten clones hold under 3%. The sequencing sample was made of blood. The receptors stem from a human donor with ulcerative colitis or Crohn's disease, or a healthy co-twin of an affected twin (not recorded which). The CDR3 runs from the conserved cysteine through the conserved F or W.

TRBJ2-6 TRBV6-1 CASSPLGTGVSGANVLTF
TRBJ1-1 TRBV11-2 CASTLTGAVMNTEAFF
TRBJ2-7 TRBV7-2 CASSLEGPGGGYEQYF
TRBJ2-1 TRBV4-1 CASSRTSGSSYNEQFF
TRBJ2-7 TRBV29-1 CSVGRTTYEQYF
TRBJ1-1 TRBV11-2 CASSRSMAEGRAFF
TRBJ1-6 TRBV5-1 CASSLFLGGTNSPLHF
TRBJ1-4 TRBV28 CASSFSNEKLFF
TRBJ2-3 TRBV5-1 CASSTGQTSTDTQYF
TRBJ2-7 TRBV7-3 CASSLTDDYEQYF
TRBJ2-7 TRBV19 CASSTRRYYEQYF
TRBJ1-1 TRBV27 CASRTLNTEAFF
TRBJ2-1 TRBV20-1 CSARSGPFFYNEQFF
TRBJ1-1 TRBV5-1 CASSLVGRGRNTEAFF
TRBJ2-2 TRBV5-1 CASSLGTTTELFF
TRBJ1-6 TRBV6-1 CASSTGDISGSPLHF
TRBJ2-2 TRBV2 CASSEQLALRNTGELFF
TRBJ2-7 TRBV5-1 CASSLELAGTYYEQYF
TRBJ2-3 TRBV3-1 CASSQDVGLAGTDTQYF
TRBJ1-5 TRBV12-3/TRBV12-4 CASSLGNPTSNQPQHF
TRBJ1-2 TRBV3-1 CASSQGFVGLDYGYTF
TRBJ1-5 TRBV11-2 CASSPGPDRGLRDQPQHF
TRBJ1-2 TRBV10-3 CAISVRGGDGYTF
TRBJ1-2 TRBV15 CATSRSEVGGYTF
TRBJ2-7 TRBV5-1 CASSLGDGYEQYF
TRBJ2-4 TRBV15 CATSRDPQGGGGNIQYF
TRBJ2-1 TRBV7-3 CASSSQRGPYNEQFF
TRBJ2-1 TRBV7-2 CASSSPPAPEQFF
TRBJ2-3 TRBV24-1 CAAGDNTDTQYF
TRBJ1-4 TRBV28 CASSTGGAGYEKLFF
TRBJ2-7 TRBV7-2 CASSLGLRGGRGEQYF
TRBJ1-4 TRBV12-3/TRBV12-4 CASSLTGGVEKLFF
TRBJ2-1 TRBV6-5 CASSYSGSGEQFF
TRBJ2-1 TRBV6-2/TRBV6-3 CASSPLGGSPDEQFF
TRBJ1-5 TRBV3-1 CASSQAGRRGPQHF
TRBJ2-1 TRBV24-1 CATSESRDRTISSYNEQFF
TRBJ2-1 TRBV29-1 CSARGLAGDGSYNEQFF
TRBJ2-5 TRBV12-3/TRBV12-4 CASSFTSGRSETQYF
TRBJ1-2 TRBV6-5 CASSSARGQGMGGYTF
TRBJ2-7 TRBV20-1 CSARTGQGAGEQYF
TRBJ1-2 TRBV7-9 CASSETWQGAGGYTF
TRBJ1-2 TRBV20-1 CSASLATGAYGYTF
TRBJ1-2 TRBV15 CATSRDLGDGGYTF
TRBJ2-3 TRBV7-6 CASSLRSEVTDTQYF
TRBJ2-1 TRBV5-1 CASSLGDLNEQFF
TRBJ2-5 TRBV4-2 CASSQDPAGGLKTQYF
TRBJ2-2 TRBV12-3/TRBV12-4 CASSFSGTGELFF
TRBJ2-2 TRBV7-9 CASSLYRDRAGELFF
TRBJ1-5 TRBV15 CATSAALGRRVNQPQHF
TRBJ1-2 TRBV27 CASSTRQLGGGALF
TRBJ2-6 TRBV28 CASCWGSRGANVLTF